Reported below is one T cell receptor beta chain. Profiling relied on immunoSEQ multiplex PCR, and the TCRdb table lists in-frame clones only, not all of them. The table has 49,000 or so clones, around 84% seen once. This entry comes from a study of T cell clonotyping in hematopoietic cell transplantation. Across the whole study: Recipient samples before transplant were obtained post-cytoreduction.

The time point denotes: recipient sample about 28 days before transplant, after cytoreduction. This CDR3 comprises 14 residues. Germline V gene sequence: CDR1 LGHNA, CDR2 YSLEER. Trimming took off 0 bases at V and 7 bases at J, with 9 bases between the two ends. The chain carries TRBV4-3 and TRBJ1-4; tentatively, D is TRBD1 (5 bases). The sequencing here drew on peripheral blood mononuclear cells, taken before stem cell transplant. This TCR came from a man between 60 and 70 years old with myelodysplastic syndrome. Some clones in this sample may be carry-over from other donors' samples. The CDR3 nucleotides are TGCGCCAGCAGCCAAGATGCAGGGAGTGAAAAACTGTTTTTT. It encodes CASSQDAGSEKLFF.